This record concerns one T cell receptor (beta chain) sequence. Antigen specificity is unknown. In germline, CDR1 is MNHEY, CDR2 SMNVEV (reference sequence). The CDR3 contains 14 residues. Between the trimmed V and J ends, which lost 10 bases and 2 bases, there was a span of 17 bases. This specimen comes from a study of T cell responses to AZD1222 COVID-19 vaccine. Study conclusions and caveats: Spike was spanned by vaccine-associated CD4 TCRs, with dominance at 160-218 and 743-854.

Clones were sequenced by immunoSEQ multiplex PCR, and TCRdb holds only the in-frame ones, with some missing. The sample contains tens of thousands of clones, 90% of which appear only once. The chain is built from TRBV27 and TRBJ1-2; D call uncertain. The source was peripheral blood, collected 28 days after the second AZD1222 dose. This TCR came from an adult who received the AZD1222 COVID-19 vaccine. The CDR3 spells CAIPPEATNYGYTF. In DNA form, the CDR3 reads TGTGCCATCCCTCCGGAGGCCACGAACTATGGCTACACCTTC.